This T cell receptor (beta chain) came from a study of beta chain features in type 1 diabetes. About this clone itself: The antigen is not known.

Reverse transcribing all isolated RNA meant expressed TCRB transcripts were sequenced. Repertoires were generated with immunoSEQ multiplex PCR, while TCRdb's copy carries only in-frame clones and drops some. The sample has 200,000 to 250,000 clones, 14% seen once; the top ten hold about 0.02%. Germline V gene lookup returns CDR1 SNHLY and CDR2 FYNNEI. The length of the CDR3 is 16 residues. V trimming: 7 bases; J trimming: 2 bases; junction bases outside the gene matches: 14. Study observations and caveats: In patients and controls equally, PCR might favor templates that are shorter. Shortening that was moderate but significant affected the TCRB CDR3s of Type 1 diabetes patients in all four CD4+ subsets.

The gene calls are TRBV2 and TRBJ2-7, with TRBD1 matching 7 bases. The sequence came from a man aged 30 to 39 with type 1 diabetes. The material sequenced was naive CD4+ T cells from blood. The CDR3 DNA follows: TGTGCCAGCAAACCACCGGGACAGAGTGCTGCCTACGAGCAGTACTTC. This gives the protein CASKPPGQSAAYEQYF.